The 5 T cell receptor beta chains below all came from one sample that was sequenced in a study of radiotherapy plus CTLA-4 blockade in lung cancer. TCRdb keeps only in-frame clones here, not all; method: immunoSEQ multiplex PCR. Among some 90,000 clones listed, about four fifths were seen once. The sequenced sample was peripheral blood, obtained from a patient treated with radiotherapy plus ipilimumab. The receptors come from a human donor with non-small cell lung cancer who had stable disease on radiotherapy plus ipilimumab.

The chain employs TRBV11-2 and TRBJ2-7; D call uncertain. The CDR3 has 13 residues. Germline CDR1 SGHAT, CDR2 FQNNGV. The V end was cut by 3 bases, the J end by 1 base, with 7 bases between. The CDR3 region has the DNA TGTGCCAGCAGCTTGCAGGTTTCCTACGAGCAGTACTTC. The encoded protein is CASSLQVSYEQYF.

The chain carries TRBV6-5 and TRBJ2-7, with 7 bases that match TRBD1. Trimming cost V 6 bases and J 0 bases; bases outside gene matches: 2. The CDR3 has 13 residues. Germline CDR1 and CDR2: MNHEY and SVGAGI. The CDR3 loop reads CASRSGGSYEQYF. The CDR3 DNA sequence: TGTGCCAGCAGGTCAGGGGGCTCCTACGAGCAGTACTTC.

The chain carries TRBV27 and TRBJ1-2; D might be TRBD1 (5 bases). V lost 6 bases, J lost 0 bases, and 26 bases lay in between. The CDR3 sequence is 19 residues long. Germline CDR1 and CDR2: MNHEY and SMNVEV (reference sequence). The CDR3 coding sequence is TGTGCCAGCAGAACCCTTTCAAGGGGCTTGATCTTAGCTAACTATGGCTACACCTTC. Amino acids: CASRTLSRGLILANYGYTF.

The rearrangement links TRBV10-1 to TRBJ2-3, with 8 bases identical to TRBD2. The ends lost 3 bases at V and 4 bases at J; junction bases unmatched: 3. Germline-derived CDR1 and CDR2 are WNHNN and SYGVQD (reference sequence). CDR3 length: 14 amino acids. CDR3: CASSESGGPDTQYF. DNA of the CDR3: TGCGCCAGCAGTGAATCGGGGGGGCCAGATACGCAGTATTTT.

The chain employs TRBV28 and TRBJ1-2, with a weak D call TRBD1 (6 bases). There are 13 residues in the CDR3. V was cut by 1 base and J by 7 bases, with 10 bases left in between. Looked up from germline, CDR1 is MDHEN and CDR2 is SYDVKM. CDR3 in amino acids: CASSLLRGFGYTF. The CDR3, as DNA: TGTGCCAGCAGTTTATTGAGGGGGTTTGGCTACACCTTC.